The 27 T cell receptor beta chains below come from one sample, sequenced in a study of blood T cells in healthy people across ages. For the second PCR, which ran for about 7 to 11 cycles, a sample-barcoded 5' primer and a J-beta primer mix were used. TCRdb reprocessed the 5' RACE reads via MiXCR and lists one record per CDR3 protein. Among 700,000 to 850,000 distinct CDR3 sequences, roughly 35% were seen once, and the ten largest hold 10% to 15%. The material sequenced was blood. The receptors stem from a young man in good health.

DNA of the CDR3: TGCGCCAGCAGCCCAAAATGGGGGGCGAATGAAAAACTGTTTTTT. Its translation: CASSPKWGANEKLFF. This chain connects TRBV4-1 to TRBJ1-4; tentative D call: TRBD1 (6 bases). Germline values: CDR1 MGHRA, CDR2 YSYEKL. Between the trimmed V and J ends, which lost 4 bases and 5 bases, there was a span of 14 bases. The CDR3 covers 15 residues.

The sample holds a few counts of this clonotype. The chain employs TRBV6-7 and TRBJ1-2, with a possible D match to TRBD1 (5 bases). TRBV6-7 carries the ORF label, with uncertain function. Trimming shortened V by 6 bases and J by 3 bases, and 17 bases separated the two germline ends. The CDR3 is 15 residues long. CDR3 loop: CASRRGGTRYYGYTF. Written as DNA, the CDR3 is TGTGCCAGCAGAAGAGGAGGGACCCGTTACTATGGCTACACCTTC.

There are many counts of this clonotype. The chain carries TRBV25-1 and TRBJ2-7; D tentatively reads TRBD1 or TRBD2 (6 bases each). The CDR3 extends over 16 amino acids. Germline loops: CDR1 MGHDK, CDR2 SYGVNS. Between the trimmed V and J ends, which lost 2 bases and 4 bases, there was a span of 18 bases. The CDR3 here is CASSEGGHRISYEQYF. CDR3 DNA: TGTGCCAGCAGTGAAGGGGGGCACCGAATCTCATACGAGCAGTACTTC.

This clonotype was seen a few times. The V gene is TRBV5-5, the J gene TRBJ2-1, with TRBD2 matching over 8 bases. Germline assignment: CDR1 SGHKS and CDR2 YYEKEE (reference sequence). This CDR3 spans 15 amino acids. V was pared by 3 bases and J by 4 bases, with 6 bases of the junction left unmatched. The CDR3 protein is CASSSLAGPYNEQFF. In DNA, the CDR3 is TGTGCCAGCAGCTCCTTAGCGGGGCCTTACAATGAGCAGTTCTTC.

This rearrangement joins TRBV20-1 to TRBJ2-1; no clear D gene. The J call may be in error: the DNA end matches TRBJ2-7 better. This CDR3 region has 13 residues. Per the germline V gene, CDR1 is DFQATT and CDR2 is SNEGSKA (reference sequence). Here the CDR3 reads CSARDGYYNEQYF. CDR3 DNA sequence: TGCAGTGCTAGAGACGGGTATTACAATGAGCAGTACTTC.

There are a few counts of this clonotype. The V call is TRBV20-1, the J call TRBJ2-3, with 9 bases identical to TRBD1. J gave up 0 bases and V 0 bases, and 25 bases lay outside the gene matches. The CDR3 is 23 residues long. The V gene's germline CDR1 is DFQATT and CDR2 SNEGSKA (reference sequence). The CDR3 coding sequence is TGCAGTGCTAGAGATCTCACAGGGGGCGCTTATGAGGATTACACATCTAGCACAGATACGCAGTATTTT. Residues: CSARDLTGGAYEDYTSSTDTQYF.

This clonotype was counted ten times or more. The chain links TRBV12-3 or TRBV12-4 to TRBJ2-5; no clear D gene. V was shortened by 7 bases and J by 1 base, with 13 bases between the two germline ends. The CDR3 has 14 amino acids. CDR3 protein: CASTLWNLQETQYF. The CDR3 nucleotides are TGTGCCAGCACCCTTTGGAATCTCCAAGAGACCCAGTACTTC.

This clonotype was found many times. This chain uses TRBV2 with TRBJ2-3; D remains ambiguous. The CDR3 has 15 residues. Trimming cost V 3 bases and J 2 bases, with 12 bases left between them. CDR1 SNHLY and CDR2 FYNNEI come from the germline V gene. The CDR3 sequence is CASSEKMGYTDTQYF. CDR3 nucleotide sequence: TGTGCCAGCAGTGAGAAGATGGGATACACAGATACGCAGTATTTT. Supplemented by reference TRBV2 and TRBJ2-3, the full variable domain reads EPEVTQTPSHQVTQMGQEVILRCVPISNHLYFYWYRQILGQKVEFLVSFYNNEISEKSEIFDDQFSVERPDGSNFTLKIRSTKLEDSAMYFCASSEKMGYTDTQYFGPGTRLTVL.

The chain recombines TRBV20-1 with TRBJ2-3; unclear D gene. V gave up 7 bases and J gave up 4 bases, with 12 bases separating them. The germline gives CDR1 DFQATT, CDR2 SNEGSKA (reference sequence). The CDR3 consists of 12 residues. The chain's CDR3 is CSVPSAADTQYF. CDR3 nucleotides: TGCAGTGTCCCTTCGGCAGCAGATACGCAGTATTTT.

This clonotype was recorded a few times. This chain joins TRBV7-2 and TRBJ1-5, with D perhaps TRBD1 (6 bases). Trimming removed 2 bases from V and 7 bases from J, with 12 bases in between. The CDR3 totals 14 residues. Germline CDR1 reads SGHTA; CDR2 reads FQGNSA. CDR3 in DNA: TGTGCCAGCAGCTTACAGAGTAGGGGGCAGCCCCAGCATTTT. It is translated as CASSLQSRGQPQHF.

This rearrangement joins TRBV3-1 to TRBJ1-4, with D possibly TRBD1 on 5 matching bases. CDR1 LGHDT and CDR2 YNNKEL come from the germline V gene (reference sequence). The CDR3 covers 16 residues. With 5 bases removed from V and 6 bases from J, the gap between germline ends came to 19 bases. The CDR3 loop reads CASSFISLGVDEKLFF. CDR3 nucleotides: TGTGCCAGCAGCTTCATCAGTCTGGGGGTTGATGAAAAACTGTTTTTT.

V gene TRBV21-1 combines with J gene TRBJ2-7. TRBV21-1 is a known pseudogene. This CDR3 has 13 residues. CDR3 in amino acids: CASSKTMSYERYF. In DNA, the CDR3 is TGTGCCAGCAGCAAAACAATGTCCTACGAGCGGTACTTC.

The chain links TRBV12-3 or TRBV12-4 to TRBJ1-5; D remains unclear. The CDR3 runs 14 residues. V was shortened by 6 bases and J by 0 bases, with 9 bases between the two germline ends. This CDR3 reads CASSLKYSNQPQHF. The CDR3 DNA reads TGTGCCAGCAGCCTCAAATATAGCAATCAGCCCCAGCATTTT.

The sample holds a few counts of this clonotype. The chain employs TRBV6-1 and TRBJ1-5, with D hard to call. V shed 0 bases and J shed 9 bases, with 9 bases lying between them. This CDR3 contains 13 residues. Germline values: CDR1 MNHNS, CDR2 SASEGT. The CDR3 spells CASSEAGSGPQHF. Here the CDR3 DNA reads TGTGCCAGCAGTGAAGCAGGCTCGGGGCCCCAGCATTTT.

The chain recombines TRBV28 with TRBJ1-2; D is unresolved. V was trimmed by 2 bases and J by 3 bases, leaving 13 bases between them. The CDR3 is made up of 15 amino acids. Germline assignment: CDR1 MDHEN and CDR2 SYDVKM. The CDR3 is CASSLPLDLHYGYTF. CDR3 nucleotides: TGTGCCAGCAGTTTACCGCTCGACCTCCACTATGGCTACACCTTC.

To note about this clonotype: As the CDR3 is not closed by the conserved phenylalanine or tryptophan, this likely results from a read error. The chain couples TRBV5-1 to TRBJ1-2; TRBD1 might be the D (5 bases). CDR1 is SGHRS, CDR2 YFSETQ, per germline. CDR3 length: 17 amino acids. Trimming removed 4 bases at V and 8 bases at J, with 27 bases between. The CDR3 loop reads CASSPQGPIPRAPGYTL. CDR3 DNA sequence: TGCGCCAGCAGCCCCCAGGGACCGATCCCCAGGGCGCCGGGCTACACCTTA.

The chain employs TRBV5-1 and TRBJ1-2; D is perhaps TRBD1 (6 bases). Germline V gene data show CDR1 as SGHRS and CDR2 as YFSETQ. The CDR3 consists of 9 residues. V was cut by 7 bases and J by 13 bases, with 11 bases left in between. The CDR3 loop is CASGTGPTF. Written as DNA, the CDR3 is TGCGCCAGCGGTACAGGGCCCACCTTC.

This clonotype was seen many times. The V and J genes are TRBV20-1 and TRBJ1-2, with 9 bases matching TRBD1. Trimming at V came to 5 bases and at J to 7 bases, leaving 8 bases not matched to a gene. CDR1 and CDR2 (germline): DFQATT, SNEGSKA (reference sequence). This CDR3 is 13 amino acids long. Written as DNA, the CDR3 is TGCAGTGCTCCTCCGGACAGGGGAATTGGCTACACCTTC. Its translation: CSAPPDRGIGYTF.

In this sample, this clonotype turned up a few times. This chain uses TRBV7-9 with TRBJ2-5, with unresolved D. V was clipped by 5 bases and J by 3 bases, with 13 bases between them. This CDR3 spans 14 amino acids. CDR1 is SEHNR, CDR2 FQNEAQ, per germline (reference sequence). For the CDR3, the DNA is TGTGCCAGCAGCGCCGTTAGAACTGAAGAGACCCAGTACTTC. It is translated as CASSAVRTEETQYF.

The CDR3 DNA reads as TGTGCCAGCAGTGAATGGGCCCCGGGGCGGAAGAATTCACCCCTCCACTTT. It translates to CASSEWAPGRKNSPLHF. This chain joins TRBV2 and TRBJ1-6, with D possibly matching TRBD1 (5 bases). The germline gives CDR1 SNHLY, CDR2 FYNNEI. V lost 2 bases and J 7 bases, leaving 18 bases between the germline ends. The CDR3 has 17 residues.

The chain uses TRBV12-3 or TRBV12-4 and TRBJ1-5; D is unclear. V lost 3 bases and J 6 bases, leaving 12 bases between the germline ends. CDR3 length: 14 residues. CDR3 DNA sequence: TGTGCCAGCAGTTTTGACCCCGTAGGTCAGCCCCAGCATTTT. The encoded protein is CASSFDPVGQPQHF.

This clonotype was seen only once. The junction departs from germline at one end; a sequencing error may be responsible. The chain is built from TRBV6-5 and TRBJ1-2; TRBD1 might be the D (6 bases). Germline CDR1 is MNHEY and CDR2 is SVGAGI. The CDR3 has 14 residues. In DNA form, the CDR3 reads TGTGCCAGCAGTCACTCGTCGGGGGCCCGGGGCTACACCTTC. As protein: CASSHSSGARGYTF.

This clonotype was seen more than once but under ten times. The rearrangement joins TRBV14 to TRBJ1-2, with 8 bases lining up with TRBD1. The length of the CDR3 is 16 residues. Germline CDR1 reads SGHDN; CDR2 reads FVKESK. The ends lost 0 bases at V and 5 bases at J; junction bases unmatched: 8. This chain's CDR3 is CASSQDRRGLGYGYTF. The CDR3 nucleotides read TGTGCCAGCAGCCAAGATCGCAGGGGGCTTGGTTATGGCTACACCTTC.

This clonotype was observed once. The chain is built from TRBV20-1 and TRBJ1-5, with TRBD1 as a possible D gene (5 bases). The CDR3 contains 12 residues. V lost 6 bases and J 7 bases, leaving 13 bases between the germline ends. Germline assignment: CDR1 DFQATT and CDR2 SNEGSKA (reference sequence). The CDR3 region has the DNA TGCAGTGCCCTCCAGGGATGGCAGCCCCAGCATTTT. Protein sequence: CSALQGWQPQHF.

This clonotype has a count of ten or more. CDR3 region: CASSLVGISYNEQFF. The CDR3 region has the DNA TGTGCCAGCAGCTTAGTGGGGATCTCCTACAATGAGCAGTTCTTC. The chain uses TRBV7-2 and TRBJ2-1; no clear D gene. This CDR3 has 15 residues. Trimming shortened V by 1 base and J by 0 bases, and 7 bases separated the two germline ends. Germline lookup yields CDR1 SGHTA and CDR2 FQGNSA.

This chain connects TRBV7-2 to TRBJ2-3; weak D call: TRBD2 (6 bases). The V end lost 2 bases, the J end lost 10 bases, and 19 bases lay between the germline ends. CDR1 SGHTA and CDR2 FQGNSA come from the germline V gene. This CDR3 comprises 15 residues. CDR3 DNA sequence: TGTGCCAGCAGCTTAACAGGCGGCGGGGTCGCCGCGCAGTATTTT. Translation gives CASSLTGGGVAAQYF.

This clonotype was found many times. V and J are TRBV10-3 and TRBJ2-7, with D possibly matching TRBD2 (5 bases). Germline V gene data show CDR1 as ENHRY and CDR2 as SYGVKD. V was trimmed by 9 bases and J by 2 bases, leaving 11 bases between them. This CDR3 is built from 12 residues. The CDR3 sequence is CAMSGDTYEQYF. In DNA form, the CDR3 reads TGTGCCATGTCCGGGGATACCTACGAGCAGTACTTC.